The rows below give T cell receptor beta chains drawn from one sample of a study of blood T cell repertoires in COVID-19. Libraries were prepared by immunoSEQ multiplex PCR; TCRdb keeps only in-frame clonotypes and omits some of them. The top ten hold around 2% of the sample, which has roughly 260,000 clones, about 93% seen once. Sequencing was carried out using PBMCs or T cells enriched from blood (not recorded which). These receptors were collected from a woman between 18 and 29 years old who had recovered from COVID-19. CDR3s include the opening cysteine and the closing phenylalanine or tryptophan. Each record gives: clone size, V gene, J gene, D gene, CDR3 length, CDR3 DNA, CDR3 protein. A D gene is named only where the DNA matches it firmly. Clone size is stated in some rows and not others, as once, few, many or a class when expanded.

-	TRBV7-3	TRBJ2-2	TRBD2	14	TGTGCCAGCAGCTTGGCGGGAGGACCCGGGGAGCTGTTTTTT	CASSLAGGPGELFF
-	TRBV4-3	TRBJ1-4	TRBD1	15	TGCGCCAGCAGCCAGGGGGACAGAGGGGGTGAAAAACTGTTTTTT	CASSQGDRGGEKLFF
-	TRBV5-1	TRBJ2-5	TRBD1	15	TGCGCCAGCAGCATCGGGACAGGGGGCTGGGAGACCCAGTACTTC	CASSIGTGGWETQYF
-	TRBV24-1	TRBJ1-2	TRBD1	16	TGTGCCACCAGTGATCGGGACAGTTCCTGGCCCTTCGGCTACACCTTC	CATSDRDSSWPFGYTF
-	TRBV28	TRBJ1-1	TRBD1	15	TGTGCCAGCAGTTTATTCACAGGGGGGGATACAAAAGCTTTCTTT	CASSLFTGGDTKAFF
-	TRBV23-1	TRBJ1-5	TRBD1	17	TGCGCCAGCAGTCAATCCGGGACAGGGATGAGCAATCAGCCCCAGCATTTT	CASSQSGTGMSNQPQHF
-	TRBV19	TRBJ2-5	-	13	TGTGCCAGTAGTATGGAACGGGGAGAGACCCAGTACTTC	CASSMERGETQYF
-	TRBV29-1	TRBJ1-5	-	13	TGCAGCGTACAGCACGGCACCAATCAGCCCCAGCATTTT	CSVQHGTNQPQHF
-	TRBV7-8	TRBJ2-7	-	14	TGTGCCAGCAGCCCTGACAGCCACTCCTACGAGCAGTACTTC	CASSPDSHSYEQYF
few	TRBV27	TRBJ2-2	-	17	TGTGCCAGCAGTTTATCGGGGGGGCTAGGGTACCCCGGGGAGCTGTTTTTT	CASSLSGGLGYPGELFF
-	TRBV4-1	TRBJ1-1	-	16	TGCGCCAGCAGCCCGACAGGAAAAGCGAAGAACACTGAAGCTTTCTTT	CASSPTGKAKNTEAFF
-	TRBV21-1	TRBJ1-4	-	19	TGTGCCAGCAGCAACCTGGGACAGGGGCCCTTTGCAACTAATGAAAAACTGTTTTTT	CASSNLGQGPFATNEKLFF
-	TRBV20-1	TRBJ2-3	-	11	TGCAGTGCCTGGCTAGAGGATACGCAGTATTTT	CSAWLEDTQYF
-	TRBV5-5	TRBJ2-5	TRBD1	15	TGTGCCAGCAGCCCCACGGACAGGTCGCGGGAGACCCAGTACTTC	CASSPTDRSRETQYF
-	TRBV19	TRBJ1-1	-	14	TGTGCCAGTAGTATTGGGGTCCGCAGGGACAAAGCTTTCTTT	CASSIGVRRDKAFF
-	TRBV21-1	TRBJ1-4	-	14	TGTGCCAGCAGCCCCCGGACAGGGGTTGAAAAACTGTTTTTT	CASSPRTGVEKLFF
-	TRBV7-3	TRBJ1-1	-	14	TGTGCCAGCAGCTTATCCAGGGAAAAGACTGAAGCTTTCTTT	CASSLSREKTEAFF
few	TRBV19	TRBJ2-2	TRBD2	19	TGTGCCAGTAGCATGACCCGGTGGGCGGGGGGGCAATCCACCGGGGAGCTGTTTTTT	CASSMTRWAGGQSTGELFF
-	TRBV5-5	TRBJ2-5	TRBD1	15	TGTGCCAGCAGCTTCATTTCAGGGGGCGCGGAGACCCAGTACTTC	CASSFISGGAETQYF
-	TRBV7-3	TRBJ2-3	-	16	TGTGCCAGCAGTTTAGCTCCCGGGACAAGCACAGATACGCAGTATTTT	CASSLAPGTSTDTQYF
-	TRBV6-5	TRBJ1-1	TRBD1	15	TGTGCCAGCAGTTGGGCGGGACAGCCGAACACTGAAGCTTTCTTT	CASSWAGQPNTEAFF
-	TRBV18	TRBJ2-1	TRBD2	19	TGTGCCAGCTCACCGCCGGGACTAGCGGGATCCTGGCTCTACAATGAGCAGTTCTTC	CASSPPGLAGSWLYNEQFF
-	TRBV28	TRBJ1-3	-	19	TGTGCCAGCACCCCCCCCTCCATGTCGGCCCAGAGGGTCGGAAACACCATATATTTT	CASTPPSMSAQRVGNTIYF
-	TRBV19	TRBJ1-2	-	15	TGTGCCAGTAGTATAGCCGGCAAAGCGAACTATGGCTACACCTTC	CASSIAGKANYGYTF
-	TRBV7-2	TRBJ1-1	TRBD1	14	TGTGCCAGCAGCTTATTTACAGGGGGCGGTGAAGCTTTCTTT	CASSLFTGGGEAFF
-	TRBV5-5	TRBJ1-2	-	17	TGTGCCAGCAGCTTGGGAACCACAGGGAACGCCCGCGGTGGCTACACCTTC	CASSLGTTGNARGGYTF
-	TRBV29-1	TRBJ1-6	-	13	TGCAGCGCCTCCCAGGGTAAGGATTCACCCCTCCACTTT	CSASQGKDSPLHF
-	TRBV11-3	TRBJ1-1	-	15	TGTGCCAGCAGCTTAGATAGAGGGGGAGACCCTGAAGCTTTCTTT	CASSLDRGGDPEAFF
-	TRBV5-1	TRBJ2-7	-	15	TGCGCCACCAGCCTTACCCAGGGGCGGACCTACGAGCAGTACTTC	CATSLTQGRTYEQYF
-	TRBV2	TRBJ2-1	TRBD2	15	TGTGCCAGCAGCGAGAGCGGGGTCTCCTACAATGAGCAGTTCTTC	CASSESGVSYNEQFF
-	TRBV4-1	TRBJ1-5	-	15	TGCGCCAGCAGCCAACTCACAACGAGCAATCAGCCCCAGCATTTT	CASSQLTTSNQPQHF
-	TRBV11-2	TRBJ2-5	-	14	TGTGCCAGCAGCTTAATCAGGGCCCAAGAGACCCAGTACTTC	CASSLIRAQETQYF
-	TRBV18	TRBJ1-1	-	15	TGTGCCAGCTCACCGGCGGGCCGATCGAACACTGAAGCTTTCTTT	CASSPAGRSNTEAFF
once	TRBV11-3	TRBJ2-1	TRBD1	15	TGTGCCAGCAGCCACAGGGGGATATCCTACAATGAGCAGTTCTTC	CASSHRGISYNEQFF
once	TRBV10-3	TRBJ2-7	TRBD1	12	TGTGCCAACTCGGGACAGGGGCACGAGCAGTACTTC	CANSGQGHEQYF
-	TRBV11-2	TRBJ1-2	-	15	TGTGCCAGCAGCTTAATTGGGGCACCAAACTATGGCTACACCTTC	CASSLIGAPNYGYTF
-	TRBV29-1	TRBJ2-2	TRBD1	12	TGCAGCGTACAACAGGGGAACGGGGAGCTGTTTTTT	CSVQQGNGELFF
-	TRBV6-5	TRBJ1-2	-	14	TGTGCCAGCACTGCAACAATCGGGGGTACTGGCTACACCTTC	CASTATIGGTGYTF
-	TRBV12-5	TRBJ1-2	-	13	TGTGCTAGTGGTTTGGTACGGAAGGAGGGCTACACCTTC	CASGLVRKEGYTF
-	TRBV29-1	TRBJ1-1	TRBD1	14	TGCAGCGTGCAGGGGGCGGGTGAGAACACTGAAGCTTTCTTT	CSVQGAGENTEAFF
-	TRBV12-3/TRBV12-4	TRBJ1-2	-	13	TGTGCCAGCAGTTTAAGTAGACTCTATGGCTACACCTTC	CASSLSRLYGYTF
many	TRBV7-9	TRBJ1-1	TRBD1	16	TGTGCCAGCAGCTTTGGGACAGGGGTAACGGACACTGAAGCTTTCTTT	CASSFGTGVTDTEAFF
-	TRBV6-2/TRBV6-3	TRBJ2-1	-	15	TGTGCCAGCAGTTACGGTGGGTCTTCTCGGGATGAGCAGTTCTTC	CASSYGGSSRDEQFF
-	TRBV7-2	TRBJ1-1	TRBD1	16	TGTGCCAGCAGCTTAGTAGGGGGCTGGGGGGACACTGAAGCTTTCTTT	CASSLVGGWGDTEAFF
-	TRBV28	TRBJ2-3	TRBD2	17	TGTGCCAGCAGTTACCATCCCGGGACTAGCAGCACAGATACGCAGTATTTT	CASSYHPGTSSTDTQYF
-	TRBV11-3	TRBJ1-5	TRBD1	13	TGTGCCAGCAGCAAGACAGGGATTCAGCCCCAGCATTTT	CASSKTGIQPQHF
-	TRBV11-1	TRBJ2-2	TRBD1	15	TGTGCCAGCAGCAACTCACAGGGGATCACCGGGGAGCTGTTTTTT	CASSNSQGITGELFF
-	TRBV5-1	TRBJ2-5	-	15	TGCGCCAGCTGCGTGGGCGGGATCACGGGAGAGACCCAGTACTTC	CASCVGGITGETQYF
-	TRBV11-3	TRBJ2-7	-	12	TGTGCCAGCAGCTCCGGTCTTGCCGAGCAGTACTTC	CASSSGLAEQYF
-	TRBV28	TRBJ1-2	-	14	TGTGCCACCTTCGAGGGTAGACTGAACTATGGCTACACCTTC	CATFEGRLNYGYTF
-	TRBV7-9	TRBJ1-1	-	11	TGTGCCAGCAGCTTACTATCTGAAGCTTTCTTT	CASSLLSEAFF